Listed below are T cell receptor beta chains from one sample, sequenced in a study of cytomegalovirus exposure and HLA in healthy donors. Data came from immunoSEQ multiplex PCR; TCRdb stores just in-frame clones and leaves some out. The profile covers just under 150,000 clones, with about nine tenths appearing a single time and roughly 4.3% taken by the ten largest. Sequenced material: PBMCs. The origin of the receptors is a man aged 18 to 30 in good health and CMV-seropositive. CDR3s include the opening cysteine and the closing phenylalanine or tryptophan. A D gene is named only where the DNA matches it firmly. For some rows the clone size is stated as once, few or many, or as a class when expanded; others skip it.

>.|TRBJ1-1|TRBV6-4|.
CASSEWAGGNTEAFF
TGTGCCAGCAGTGAATGGGCCGGGGGTAACACTGAAGCTTTCTTT
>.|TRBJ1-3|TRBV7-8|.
CASSFIRGNTIYF
TGTGCCAGCAGCTTTATCAGGGGAAACACCATATATTTT
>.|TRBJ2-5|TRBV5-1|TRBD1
CASSPGTGEETQYF
TGCGCCAGCAGCCCGGGGACAGGGGAAGAGACCCAGTACTTC
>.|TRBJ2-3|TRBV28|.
CATDRSSTDTQYF
TGTGCCACCGACAGATCTAGCACAGATACGCAGTATTTT
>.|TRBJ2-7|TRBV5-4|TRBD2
CASSLLTSGGNYEQYF
TGTGCCAGCAGCTTGCTGACTAGCGGGGGGAACTACGAGCAGTACTTC
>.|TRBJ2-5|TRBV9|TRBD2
CASSSLGGTKETQYF
TGTGCCAGCAGCTCACTGGGAGGGACTAAAGAGACCCAGTACTTC
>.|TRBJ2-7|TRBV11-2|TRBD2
CASSGLAGTYEQYF
TGTGCCAGCAGCGGACTAGCGGGTACCTACGAGCAGTACTTC
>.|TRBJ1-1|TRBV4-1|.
CASSLLHGDTEAFF
TGCGCCAGCAGCCTCCTGCACGGGGACACTGAAGCTTTCTTT
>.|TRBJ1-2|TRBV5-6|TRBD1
CASSSGQGSEVYGYTF
TGTGCCAGCAGCTCGGGACAGGGAAGTGAGGTCTATGGCTACACCTTC
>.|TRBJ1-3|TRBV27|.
CASSLQGGSGNTIYF
TGTGCCAGCAGTTTACAAGGGGGCTCTGGAAACACCATATATTTT
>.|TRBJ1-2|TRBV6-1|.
CASSEDWGGGYGYTF
TGTGCCAGCAGTGAGGATTGGGGGGGCGGCTATGGCTACACCTTC
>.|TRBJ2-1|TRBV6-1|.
CASSRVAYNEQFF
TGTGCCTCCTCGAGGGTAGCCTACAATGAGCAGTTCTTC
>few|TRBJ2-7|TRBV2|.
CASGSPSYEQYF
TGTGCCAGCGGCTCTCCGTCCTACGAGCAGTACTTC
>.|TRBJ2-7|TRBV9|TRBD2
CASLRGSSGSYLYEQYF
TGTGCCAGCCTGAGAGGCTCTAGCGGAAGTTACCTCTACGAGCAGTACTTC
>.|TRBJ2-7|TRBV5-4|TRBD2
CASFSSGSKSHEQYF
TGTGCCAGCTTTTCTAGCGGGAGTAAGTCCCACGAGCAGTACTTC
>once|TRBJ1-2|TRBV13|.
CASSSNLGLYYYGYTF
TGTGCCAGCAGCTCGAACTTAGGACTTTATTACTATGGCTACACCTTC
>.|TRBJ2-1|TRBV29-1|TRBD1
CSVEGTGLEQFF
TGCAGCGTTGAAGGGACAGGTCTTGAGCAGTTCTTC
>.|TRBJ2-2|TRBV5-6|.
CASTVIRGGPNTGELFF
TGTGCCAGCACCGTAATTAGAGGGGGACCGAACACCGGGGAGCTGTTTTTT
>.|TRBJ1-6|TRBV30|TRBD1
CAWSVGGTGTSSPLHF
TGTGCCTGGAGTGTAGGCGGGACAGGGACCAGTTCACCCCTCCACTTT
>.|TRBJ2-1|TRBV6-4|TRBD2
CASSETLAGGPNNEQFF
TGTGCCAGCAGTGAAACTCTAGCGGGGGGCCCGAACAATGAGCAGTTCTTC
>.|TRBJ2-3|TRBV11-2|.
CASSPTEGPYTQYF
TGTGCCAGCAGCCCAACGGAGGGTCCTTATACGCAGTATTTT
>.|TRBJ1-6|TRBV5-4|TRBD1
CASSPGQAGNSPLHF
TGTGCCAGCAGCCCCGGACAGGCCGGAAATTCGCCCCTCCACTTT
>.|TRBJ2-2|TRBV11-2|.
CASSLVLLGQTGELFF
TGTGCCAGCAGCTTGGTCTTACTAGGGCAAACCGGGGAGCTGTTTTTT
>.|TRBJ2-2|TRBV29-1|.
CSVGAGVSTGELFF
TGCAGCGTTGGCGCAGGGGTCTCCACCGGGGAGCTGTTTTTT
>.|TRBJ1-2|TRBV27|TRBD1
CASSPGTDLWDGYTF
TGTGCCAGCAGTCCAGGGACAGACCTTTGGGATGGCTACACCTTC
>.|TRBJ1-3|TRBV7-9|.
CASSLILGYTIYF
TGTGCCAGCAGCTTAATTCTGGGCTACACCATATATTTT
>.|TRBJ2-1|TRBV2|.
CASRVRTNNEQFF
TGTGCCAGCAGGGTCCGGACTAACAATGAGCAGTTCTTC